This T cell receptor (beta chain) was documented in a study of T cell repertoires in cytomegalovirus infection. Study-level information: Peptides in the study included HLA-C-restricted and HLA-B-restricted CMV epitopes. The public TCR beta signatures pointed to both CMV infection and matching HLA type.

This clonotype was detected only once. The antigen remains unidentified. One base away lies a much larger clone, so this may be a sequencing read error. TCRdb recomputed calls from the reads with MiXCR, one row per CDR3 protein. The data contain about 920,000 distinct CDR3 sequences, around a third of them singletons. The CDR3 is 14 residues long. Germline values: CDR1 MNHEY, CDR2 SMNVEV (reference sequence). Trimming cost V 0 bases and J 2 bases, with 7 bases left between them. Findings of the study overall: Across the ex vivo response, the dominant clonotypes were HLA-C-restricted CMV-specific TCR beta clonotypes. Public TCR beta family frequency separated CMV-and-HLA carriers, including in an independent cohort.

The TCR comes from a human donor in good health (CMV status not recorded). Some clones in this sample may be carry-over from other donors' samples. This rearrangement joins TRBV27 to TRBJ1-2, with TRBD1 as a possible D gene (5 bases). The material was cultured CD8+ T cells from PBMCs, obtained from culture after CMV antigen stimulation. DNA for the CDR3: TGTGCCAGCAGTTTATCGGGGCCCAACTATGGCTACACCTTC. Its translation is CASSLSGPNYGYTF.